Below, one TCR beta chain is given with its context. Participants had their cohort set by participant-reported clinical history. This sample is drawn from a study of blood T cell repertoires in COVID-19. Study context: Samples taken during acute and convalescent COVID-19 were collected in the United States, Italy and Spain.

Germline CDR1 reads MNHEY; CDR2 reads SMNVEV (reference sequence). V was clipped by 0 bases and J by 4 bases, with 17 bases between them. This CDR3 comprises 17 residues. Assay used: immunoSEQ multiplex PCR; TCRdb lists only in-frame clones, some missing. Of around 230,000 clones in the sample, over 75% are singletons; the top ten hold about 9%. The chain carries TRBV27 and TRBJ2-3; TRBD1 might be the D (8 bases). This sequence was found in a man aged 35-49 years who had recovered from COVID-19. The specimen sequenced was PBMCs or T cells enriched from blood (not recorded which). The CDR3 nucleotides are TGTGCCAGCAGTTTATCTTGGGAGGGACAGGCTTCAGATACGCAGTATTTT. Its protein product is CASSLSWEGQASDTQYF.